This note documents a single T cell receptor beta chain sequence. This specimen belongs to a study of CD4 T cell repertoires in COVID-19. The memory T cells were sequenced right after ex vivo isolation, without culture. TCRdb's table, derived via immunoSEQ multiplex PCR, lists solely in-frame clones and lacks some. The sample consists of over 20,000 clones, 80% to 90% of them appearing once. This TCR derives from a human donor who had COVID-19. The sequences come from central memory CD4+ T cells from blood, collected before the COVID-19 pandemic.

The CDR3 DNA reads as TGTGCCAGCGGTCTTCGGACAGGAATCTTTGGCTACACCTTC. Translating gives CASGLRTGIFGYTF. This chain connects TRBV28 to TRBJ1-2; 7 nucleotides align to TRBD1. Trimming took 8 bases from V and 7 from J; bases not matched to a gene: 13. Germline CDR1 and CDR2: MDHEN and SYDVKM. The CDR3 is made up of 14 amino acids.